These 20 T cell receptor beta chains originate from one sample sequenced in a study of PD-L1 blockade in urothelial cancer. The repertoire was sequenced with immunoSEQ multiplex PCR; TCRdb's copy has only in-frame clones and lacks some. The sample shows roughly 120,000 clones, roughly 84% of them seen only once. Time point given: pretreatment peripheral blood. The sample consisted of PBMCs, taken around atezolizumab (anti-PD-L1) treatment. The receptors were gathered from a man in his fifties with urothelial cancer.

CDR3 amino acids: CASSPTLAGGLTGELFF. For the CDR3, the DNA is TGTGCCAGCAGCCCCACCCTAGCGGGAGGGCTCACCGGGGAGCTGTTTTTT. The rearrangement links TRBV7-9 to TRBJ2-2, with 12 bases fitting TRBD2. Germline V gene sequence: CDR1 SEHNR, CDR2 FQNEAQ (reference sequence). The CDR3 consists of 17 residues. V dropped 5 bases and J dropped 4; count of bases not matched to a gene: 8. Variable domain in full (rest from reference TRBV7-9 and TRBJ2-2): DTGVSQNPRHKITKRGQNVTFRCDPISEHNRLYWYRQTLGQGPEFLTYFQNEAQLEKSRLLSDRFSAERPKGSFSTLEIQRTEQGDSAMYLCASSPTLAGGLTGELFFGEGSRLTVL.

The J gene is TRBJ2-7, the V gene TRBV18, with 12 bases fitting TRBD1. Looked up from germline, CDR1 is KGHSH and CDR2 is LQKENI. After removal of 2 bases from V and 6 bases from J, the junction contained 2 bases not matched to a gene. The CDR3 covers 14 residues. CDR3 sequence reads: CASSPRDRGPEQYF. The CDR3 bases are TGTGCCAGCTCACCAAGGGACAGGGGGCCCGAGCAGTACTTC.

The CDR3 bases are TGTGCCAGCAACAAACCGGGACAGAACTATGGCTACACCTTC. Its protein product is CASNKPGQNYGYTF. The chain couples TRBV28 to TRBJ1-2, with 7 positions matching TRBD1. The CDR3 loop spans 14 amino acids. V was clipped by 7 bases and J by 2 bases; unmatched bases: 7. From germline, CDR1 is MDHEN and CDR2 SYDVKM.

V and J are TRBV5-1 and TRBJ2-7; 14 bases line up with TRBD2. V gave up 4 bases and J gave up 2 bases; unmatched junction bases: 8. The CDR3 consists of 17 residues. Germline V gene sequence: CDR1 SGHRS, CDR2 YFSETQ. The CDR3 spells CASSPGLAGARTYEQYF. DNA for the CDR3: TGCGCCAGCAGCCCGGGACTAGCGGGAGCAAGGACCTACGAGCAGTACTTC.

The chain employs TRBV25-1 and TRBJ2-7; perhaps TRBD2 as D (5 bases). V was pared by 4 bases and J by 2 bases, with 12 bases between. Germline V lookup: CDR1 MGHDK, CDR2 SYGVNS. The CDR3 consists of 14 residues. The CDR3 reads CASSGTGITYEQYF. The CDR3, as DNA: TGTGCCAGCAGTGGAACGGGGATAACCTACGAGCAGTACTTC.

This clone was found a few times. This chain joins TRBV10-2 and TRBJ2-7; 8 bases align to TRBD2. The length of the CDR3 is 15 residues. V was pared by 3 bases and J by 3 bases, with 7 bases of the junction left unmatched. The germline gives CDR1 WSHSY, CDR2 SAAADI. This chain's CDR3 is CASSDNSGRGYEQYF. The CDR3 DNA is TGCGCCAGCAGTGATAACAGCGGGAGAGGCTACGAGCAGTACTTC.

This clone has just one count. The J gene is TRBJ1-1, the V gene TRBV23-1; a possible D gene is TRBD1 (6 bases). TRBV23-1 belongs to the ORF category, with a function that is uncertain. The CDR3 length is 17 residues. V was trimmed by 4 bases and J by 0 bases, leaving 18 bases between them. The CDR3 DNA reads as TGCGCCAGCAGTCTCGGGGCAGGGGAAAAGATGAACACTGAAGCTTTCTTT. Amino acids: CASSLGAGEKMNTEAFF.

CDR3 sequence reads: CAWALQGRYAEAFF. The CDR3 DNA reads as TGTGCCTGGGCCTTACAGGGGAGGTACGCTGAAGCTTTCTTT. The chain has TRBV30 and TRBJ1-1; 7 bases align to TRBD1. CDR1 is GTSNPN and CDR2 is SVGIG in the germline V gene (reference sequence). The V segment lost 5 bases and the J segment 6 bases; nucleotides outside the gene matches: 12. The CDR3 runs 14 residues.

The gene calls are TRBV30 and TRBJ2-5, with TRBD1 matching over 10 bases. CDR3 length equals 15 residues. Germline V gene sequence: CDR1 GTSNPN, CDR2 SVGIG (reference sequence). V trimming: 2 bases; J trimming: 5 bases; junction bases outside the gene matches: 8. The chain's CDR3 is CAWSLTGGSRETQYF. CDR3 coding DNA: TGTGCCTGGAGTTTGACAGGGGGCAGTCGGGAGACCCAGTACTTC.

This clone has only a few counts. The chain combines TRBV6-6 with TRBJ1-5; 7 positions agree with TRBD1. Germline CDR1 is MNHNY and CDR2 is SVGAGI (reference sequence). Trimming took 6 bases from V and 3 from J; bases not matched to a gene: 2. The CDR3 runs 13 residues. CDR3 DNA sequence: TGTGCCAGCAGGGGACAGTCCAATCAGCCCCAGCATTTT. It codes for CASRGQSNQPQHF.

The genes are TRBV5-5 and TRBJ2-7, with TRBD1 matching 9 bases. There are 14 residues in the CDR3. The germline V gene has CDR1 SGHKS and CDR2 YYEKEE (reference sequence). V trimming: 4 bases; J trimming: 3 bases; junction bases outside the gene matches: 5. The CDR3 nucleotides are TGTGCCAGCAGCCAGTGGACAGGGGTCTACGAGCAGTACTTC. Its translation: CASSQWTGVYEQYF.

The rearrangement links TRBV30 to TRBJ2-1; 8 bases are shared with TRBD2. Germline loops: CDR1 GTSNPN, CDR2 SVGIG (reference sequence). The CDR3 is made up of 14 amino acids. Trimming at V came to 3 bases and at J to 4 bases, leaving 5 bases not matched to a gene. Here the CDR3 reads CAWSASGLYNEQFF. The CDR3 region has the DNA TGTGCCTGGAGCGCTAGCGGGTTATACAATGAGCAGTTCTTC. The whole variable domain, filled in from reference TRBV30 and TRBJ2-1, reads SQTIHQWPATLVQPVGSPLSLECTVEGTSNPNLYWYRQAAGRGLQLLFYSVGIGQISSEVPQNLSASRPQDRQFILSSKKLLLSDSGFYLCAWSASGLYNEQFFGPGTRLTVL.

The rearrangement links TRBV30 to TRBJ2-2, with 14 bases identical to TRBD2. The V and J ends lost 2 bases and 7 bases, in that order; junction bases with no gene match: 9. The CDR3 runs 17 residues. Germline CDR1 is GTSNPN and CDR2 is SVGIG (reference sequence). CDR3 nucleotide sequence: TGTGCCTGGAGTTACCCGGGACTAGCGGGAGTTATCGGGGAGCTGTTTTTT. Its translation is CAWSYPGLAGVIGELFF.

The chain has TRBV6-5 and TRBJ2-5, with TRBD2 identical over 7 bases. Near its end, the DNA agrees better with TRBJ2-7, so the J call may be wrong. Germline values: CDR1 MNHEY, CDR2 SVGAGI. This CDR3 is built from 13 residues. CDR3 nucleotides: TGTGCCAGCTCCCAGCGGGACGTTTACGAGCAGTACTTC. Residues: CASSQRDVYEQYF.

The chain employs TRBV7-9 and TRBJ2-1; unclear D gene. Germline values: CDR1 SEHNR, CDR2 FQNEAQ (reference sequence). CDR3 length: 13 residues. With 0 bases removed from V and 7 bases from J, the gap between germline ends came to 7 bases. The CDR3 coding sequence is TGTGCCAGCAGCTTAGCTGGCCGTAATGAGCAGTTCTTC. It encodes CASSLAGRNEQFF.

The chain links TRBV27 to TRBJ2-7; TRBD2 is a possible D gene (6 bases). The CDR3 contains 14 residues. CDR1 and CDR2 (germline): MNHEY, SMNVEV (reference sequence). V was cut by 6 bases and J by 4 bases, with 16 bases left in between. The CDR3 here is CASRLGGPAYEQYF. The CDR3 region has the DNA TGTGCCAGCAGGTTGGGAGGACCTGCATACGAGCAGTACTTC.

This sequence joins TRBV7-3 and TRBJ2-1; 8 bases fit TRBD2. Unmatched junction bases numbered 8, after V lost 1 base and J lost 9 bases. This CDR3 is 15 amino acids long. The germline V gene has CDR1 SGHTA and CDR2 FQGTGA. The CDR3 loop is CASSLSTGGPGEQFF. The CDR3, as DNA: TGTGCCAGCAGCTTAAGTACGGGAGGGCCCGGTGAGCAGTTCTTC.

V gene TRBV14 combines with J gene TRBJ2-5, with TRBD1 as a possible D gene (5 bases). The V end lost 6 bases, the J end lost 5 bases, and 16 bases lay between the germline ends. The CDR3 spans 14 residues. Germline V gene lookup returns CDR1 SGHDN and CDR2 FVKESK. The CDR3 coding sequence is TGTGCCAGCAGTCAGGGCCTAATGGGGGAGACCCAGTACTTC. Translation gives CASSQGLMGETQYF.

The genes are TRBV4-1 and TRBJ1-5; D is unclear. Trimming pared 0 bases from V and 7 bases from J, leaving 13 bases between. The V gene's germline CDR1 is MGHRA and CDR2 YSYEKL. The CDR3 totals 15 residues. The chain's CDR3 is CASSQDGGGRQPQHF. The CDR3, as DNA: TGCGCCAGCAGCCAAGATGGAGGCGGTAGGCAGCCCCAGCATTTT.

The chain recombines TRBV5-4 with TRBJ2-1, with 8 bases lining up with TRBD1. V lost 6 bases, J lost 2 bases, and 1 base stayed unmatched. Germline V gene data show CDR1 as SGHNT and CDR2 as YYREEE (reference sequence). The CDR3 extends over 13 amino acids. The CDR3: CASTGQAYNEQFF. The CDR3 DNA is TGTGCCAGCACGGGACAGGCCTACAATGAGCAGTTCTTC.